This TCR beta chain was obtained from a study of T cell changes during pregnancy in multiple sclerosis. Germline V lookup: CDR1 LNHNV, CDR2 YYDKDF (reference sequence). V was pared by 0 bases and J by 5 bases, with 6 bases of the junction left unmatched. This CDR3 comprises 17 residues. Method: immunoSEQ multiplex PCR; TCRdb's copy keeps in-frame clones and lacks some. This table has 50,000 to 75,000 clones, roughly 92% appearing once. The sequence came from a female donor in good health, enrolled as a control in a pregnancy study. The sample in question was peripheral blood, obtained in the third trimester of pregnancy. The rearrangement joins TRBV15 to TRBJ2-3; 12 positions agree with TRBD2. This CDR3 reads CATSRDVTSGSRDTQYF. The CDR3 DNA is TGTGCCACCAGCAGAGATGTGACTAGCGGGAGCCGAGATACGCAGTATTTT.